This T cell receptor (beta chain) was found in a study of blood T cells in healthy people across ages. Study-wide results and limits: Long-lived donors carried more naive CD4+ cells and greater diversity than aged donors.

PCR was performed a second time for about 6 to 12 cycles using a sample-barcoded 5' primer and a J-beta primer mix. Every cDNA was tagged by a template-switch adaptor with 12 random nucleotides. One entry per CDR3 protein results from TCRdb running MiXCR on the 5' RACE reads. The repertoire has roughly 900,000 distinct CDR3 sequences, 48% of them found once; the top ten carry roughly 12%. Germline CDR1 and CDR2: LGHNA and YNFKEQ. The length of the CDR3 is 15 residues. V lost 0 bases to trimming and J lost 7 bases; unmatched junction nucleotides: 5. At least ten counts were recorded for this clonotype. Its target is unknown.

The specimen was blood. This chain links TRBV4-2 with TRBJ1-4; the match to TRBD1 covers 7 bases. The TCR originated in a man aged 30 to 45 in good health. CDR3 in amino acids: CASSQEKGASEKLFF. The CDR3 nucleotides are TGTGCCAGCAGCCAAGAGAAGGGGGCAAGTGAAAAACTGTTTTTT.